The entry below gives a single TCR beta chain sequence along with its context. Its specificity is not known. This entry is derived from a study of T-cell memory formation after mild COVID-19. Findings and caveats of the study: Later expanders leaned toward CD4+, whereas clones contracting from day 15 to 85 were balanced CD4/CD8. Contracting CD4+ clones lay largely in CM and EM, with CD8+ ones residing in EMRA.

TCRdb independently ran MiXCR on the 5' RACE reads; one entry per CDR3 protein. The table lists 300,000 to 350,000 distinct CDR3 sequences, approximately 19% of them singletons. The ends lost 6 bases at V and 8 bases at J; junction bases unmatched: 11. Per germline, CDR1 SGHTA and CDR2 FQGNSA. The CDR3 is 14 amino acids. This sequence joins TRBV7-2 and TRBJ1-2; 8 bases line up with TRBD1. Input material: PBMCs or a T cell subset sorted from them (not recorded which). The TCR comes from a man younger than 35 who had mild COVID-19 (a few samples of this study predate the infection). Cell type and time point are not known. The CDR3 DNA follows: TGTGCCAGCAGTTATCTCAGGGGGCGTGAAGGCTACACCTTC. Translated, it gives CASSYLRGREGYTF.